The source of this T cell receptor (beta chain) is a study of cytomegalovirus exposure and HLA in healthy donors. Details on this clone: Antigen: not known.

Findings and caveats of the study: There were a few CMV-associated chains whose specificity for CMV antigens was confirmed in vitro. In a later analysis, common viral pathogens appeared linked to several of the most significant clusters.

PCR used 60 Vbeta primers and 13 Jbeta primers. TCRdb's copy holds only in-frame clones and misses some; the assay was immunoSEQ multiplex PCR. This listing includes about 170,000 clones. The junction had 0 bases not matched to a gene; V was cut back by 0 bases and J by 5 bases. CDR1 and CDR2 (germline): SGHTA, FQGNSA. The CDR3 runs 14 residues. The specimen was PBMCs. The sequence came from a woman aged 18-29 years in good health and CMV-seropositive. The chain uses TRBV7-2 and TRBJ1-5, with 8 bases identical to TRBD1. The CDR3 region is CASSLATGDQPQHF. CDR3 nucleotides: TGTGCCAGCAGCTTAGCGACAGGGGATCAGCCCCAGCATTTT.